These T cell receptor beta chains were read from a single sample in a study of post-analysis software for immune sequencing data. MiXCR, applied by TCRdb to the PCR reads, yields one record per CDR3 protein. This sample has hundreds of thousands of distinct CDR3 sequences; approximately 39% occur once, and the top ten carry about 7.6%. Sequencing was carried out using blood. Receptors originate from a girl aged 2 to 9 with multiple sclerosis. The conserved cysteine and the conserved F or W are not part of the CDR3 here.

V gene	J gene	CDR3 protein
TRBV5-1	TRBJ2-7	ASSLEGGFYEQY
TRBV28	TRBJ2-5	ASRGDGETQY
TRBV20-1	TRBJ2-3	SAREPSWVTDTQY
TRBV10-3	TRBJ1-1	AISGQDRGAEAF
TRBV6-1	TRBJ1-6	ASRAGTLDSPLH
TRBV20-1	TRBJ2-1	SARDPRGGYNEQF
TRBV28	TRBJ1-2	ASSLWGQEPFDGYT
TRBV3-1	TRBJ2-7	ASSDKQGRRSYEQY
TRBV28	TRBJ2-7	ASSWTTYEQY
TRBV11-2	TRBJ1-2	ASSLDFWQGTYGYT
TRBV9	TRBJ2-7	ASSVLGLPSYEQY
TRBV3-1	TRBJ2-7	ASSHTQGGRYEQY
TRBV24-1	TRBJ2-5	ATSDTNSGSETQY
TRBV27	TRBJ2-7	ASSLTWGYGEQY
TRBV7-9	TRBJ1-2	ASSLAEQNNYGYT